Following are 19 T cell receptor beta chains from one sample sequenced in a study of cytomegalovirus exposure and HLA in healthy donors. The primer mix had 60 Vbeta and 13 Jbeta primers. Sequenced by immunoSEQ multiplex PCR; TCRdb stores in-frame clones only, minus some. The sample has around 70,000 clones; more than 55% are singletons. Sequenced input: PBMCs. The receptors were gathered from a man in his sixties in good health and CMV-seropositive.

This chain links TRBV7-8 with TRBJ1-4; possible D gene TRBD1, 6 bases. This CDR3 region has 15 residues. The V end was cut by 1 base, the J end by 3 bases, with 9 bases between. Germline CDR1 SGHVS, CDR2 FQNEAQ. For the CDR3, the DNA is TGTGCCAGCAGCTTAGAGGACAGCCCTAATGAAAAACTGTTTTTT. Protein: CASSLEDSPNEKLFF.

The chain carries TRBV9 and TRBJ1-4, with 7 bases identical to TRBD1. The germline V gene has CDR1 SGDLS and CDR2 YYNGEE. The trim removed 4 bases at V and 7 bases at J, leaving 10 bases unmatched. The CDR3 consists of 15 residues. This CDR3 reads CASSPEGAAGEKLFF. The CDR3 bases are TGTGCCAGCAGCCCCGAGGGGGCGGCAGGTGAAAAACTGTTTTTT.

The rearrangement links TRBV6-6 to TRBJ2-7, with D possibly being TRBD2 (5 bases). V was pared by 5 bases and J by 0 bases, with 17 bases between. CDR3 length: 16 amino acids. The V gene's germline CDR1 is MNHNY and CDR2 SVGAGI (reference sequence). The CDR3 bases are TGTGCCAGCAGTGGACCCCGAGAGGGCCTCTCCTACGAGCAGTACTTC. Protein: CASSGPREGLSYEQYF.

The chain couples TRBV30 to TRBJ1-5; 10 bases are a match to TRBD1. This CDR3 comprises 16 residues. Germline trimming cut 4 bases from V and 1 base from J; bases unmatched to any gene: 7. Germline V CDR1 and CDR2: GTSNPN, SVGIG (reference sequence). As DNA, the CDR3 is TGTGCCTGGAAAGACAGGGGGCTGGGGAGCAATCAGCCCCAGCATTTT. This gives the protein CAWKDRGLGSNQPQHF.

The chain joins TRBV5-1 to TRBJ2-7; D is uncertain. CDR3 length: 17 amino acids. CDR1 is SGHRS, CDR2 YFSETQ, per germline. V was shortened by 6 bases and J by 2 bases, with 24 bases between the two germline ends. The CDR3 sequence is CASTPGVGTILAYEQYF. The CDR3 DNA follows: TGCGCCAGCACCCCGGGTGTTGGAACCATCCTCGCCTACGAGCAGTACTTC.

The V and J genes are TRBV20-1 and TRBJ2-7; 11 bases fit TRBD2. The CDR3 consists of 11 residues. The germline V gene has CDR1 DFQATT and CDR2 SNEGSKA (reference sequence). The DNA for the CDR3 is TGCAGCGGACTAGCGGGTTCGTTGCAGTACTTC. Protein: CSGLAGSLQYF.

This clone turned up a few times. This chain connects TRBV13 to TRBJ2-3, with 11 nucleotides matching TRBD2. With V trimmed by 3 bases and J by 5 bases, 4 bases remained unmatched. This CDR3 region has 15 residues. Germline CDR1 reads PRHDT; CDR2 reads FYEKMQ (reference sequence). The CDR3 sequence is CASSLTGTSGDTQYF. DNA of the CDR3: TGTGCCAGCAGCTTGACCGGGACTAGCGGAGATACGCAGTATTTT. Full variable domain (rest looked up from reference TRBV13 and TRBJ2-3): AAGVIQSPRHLIKEKRETATLKCYPIPRHDTVYWYQQGPGQDPQFLISFYEKMQSDKGSIPDRFSAQQFSDYHSELNMSSLELGDSALYFCASSLTGTSGDTQYFGPGTRLTVL.

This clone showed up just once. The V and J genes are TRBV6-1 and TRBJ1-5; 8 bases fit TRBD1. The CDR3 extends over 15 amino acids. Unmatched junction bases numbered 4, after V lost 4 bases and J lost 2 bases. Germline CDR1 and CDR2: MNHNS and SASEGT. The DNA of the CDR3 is TGTGCCAGCAGTGGACAGGGGAGCGGCAATCAGCCCCAGCATTTT. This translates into CASSGQGSGNQPQHF.

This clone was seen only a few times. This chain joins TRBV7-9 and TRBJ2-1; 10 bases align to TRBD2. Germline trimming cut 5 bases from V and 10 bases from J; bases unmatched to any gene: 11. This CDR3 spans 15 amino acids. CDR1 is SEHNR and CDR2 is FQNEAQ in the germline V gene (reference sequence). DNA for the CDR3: TGTGCCAGCAGCCCACGGAGCGGGGGGGCCGGGGAGCAGTTCTTC. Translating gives CASSPRSGGAGEQFF.

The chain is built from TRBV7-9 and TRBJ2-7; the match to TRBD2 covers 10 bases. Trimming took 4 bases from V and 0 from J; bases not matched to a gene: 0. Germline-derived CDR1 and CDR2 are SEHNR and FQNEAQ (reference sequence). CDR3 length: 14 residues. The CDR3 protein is CASSSSGSSYEQYF. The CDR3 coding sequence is TGTGCCAGCAGCTCTAGCGGGAGCTCCTACGAGCAGTACTTC.

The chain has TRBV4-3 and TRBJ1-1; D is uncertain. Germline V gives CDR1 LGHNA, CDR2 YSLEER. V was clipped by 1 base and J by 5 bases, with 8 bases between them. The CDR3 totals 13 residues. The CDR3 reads CASSQGGVTEAFF. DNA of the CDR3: TGCGCCAGCAGCCAAGGAGGAGTTACTGAAGCTTTCTTT.

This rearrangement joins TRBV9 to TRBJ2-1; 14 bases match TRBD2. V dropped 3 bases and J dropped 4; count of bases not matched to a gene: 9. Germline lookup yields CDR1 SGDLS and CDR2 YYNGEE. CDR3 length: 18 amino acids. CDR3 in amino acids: CASSGKPGTSGGYNEQFF. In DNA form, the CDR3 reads TGTGCCAGCAGCGGCAAACCCGGGACTAGCGGGGGATACAATGAGCAGTTCTTC.

The CDR3 region is CASSPTFDRSYGYTF. In nucleotides, the CDR3 is TGCGCCAGCAGCCCTACCTTCGACAGATCCTATGGCTACACCTTC. J is TRBJ1-2 and V is TRBV4-3; a possible D gene is TRBD1 (5 bases). Between the trimmed V and J ends, which lost 4 bases and 4 bases, there was a span of 16 bases. Germline V gives CDR1 LGHNA, CDR2 YSLEER. The CDR3 has 15 residues.

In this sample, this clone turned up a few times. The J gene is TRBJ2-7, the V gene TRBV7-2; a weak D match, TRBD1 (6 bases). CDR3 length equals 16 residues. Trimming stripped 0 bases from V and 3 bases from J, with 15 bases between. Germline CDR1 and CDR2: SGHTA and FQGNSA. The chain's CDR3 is CASSLAYRVIGYEQYF. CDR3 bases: TGTGCCAGCAGCTTAGCATACAGGGTAATCGGCTACGAGCAGTACTTC.

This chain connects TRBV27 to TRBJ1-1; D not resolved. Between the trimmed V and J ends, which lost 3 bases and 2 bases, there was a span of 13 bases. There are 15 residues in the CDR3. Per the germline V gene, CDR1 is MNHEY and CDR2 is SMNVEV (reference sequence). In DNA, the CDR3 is TGTGCCAGCAGTTTGACGGAGACTTATAACACTGAAGCTTTCTTT. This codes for CASSLTETYNTEAFF.

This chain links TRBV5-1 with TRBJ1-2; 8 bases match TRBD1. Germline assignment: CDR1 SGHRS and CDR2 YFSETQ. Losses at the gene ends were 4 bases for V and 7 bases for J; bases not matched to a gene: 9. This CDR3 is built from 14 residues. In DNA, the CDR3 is TGCGCCAGCAGCGGGACAAGGACAGGGAGTGGCTACACCTTC. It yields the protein CASSGTRTGSGYTF.

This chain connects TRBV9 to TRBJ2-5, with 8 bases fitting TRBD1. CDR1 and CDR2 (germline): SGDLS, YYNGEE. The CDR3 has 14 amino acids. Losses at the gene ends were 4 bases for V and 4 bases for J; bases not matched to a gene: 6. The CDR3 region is CASSLRQGRETQYF. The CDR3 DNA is TGTGCCAGCAGCCTACGACAGGGGCGAGAGACCCAGTACTTC.

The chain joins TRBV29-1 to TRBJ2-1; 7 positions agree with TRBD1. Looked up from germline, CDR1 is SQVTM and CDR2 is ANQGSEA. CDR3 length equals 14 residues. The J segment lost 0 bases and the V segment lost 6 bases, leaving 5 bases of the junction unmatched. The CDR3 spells CSVWAGGSYNEQFF. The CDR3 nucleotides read TGCAGCGTATGGGCAGGGGGCTCCTACAATGAGCAGTTCTTC.

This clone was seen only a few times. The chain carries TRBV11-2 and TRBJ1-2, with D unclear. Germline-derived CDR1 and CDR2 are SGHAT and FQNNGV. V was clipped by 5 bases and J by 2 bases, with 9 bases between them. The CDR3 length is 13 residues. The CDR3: CASSPGRNYGYTF. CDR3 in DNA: TGTGCCAGCAGCCCGGGGAGGAACTATGGCTACACCTTC.